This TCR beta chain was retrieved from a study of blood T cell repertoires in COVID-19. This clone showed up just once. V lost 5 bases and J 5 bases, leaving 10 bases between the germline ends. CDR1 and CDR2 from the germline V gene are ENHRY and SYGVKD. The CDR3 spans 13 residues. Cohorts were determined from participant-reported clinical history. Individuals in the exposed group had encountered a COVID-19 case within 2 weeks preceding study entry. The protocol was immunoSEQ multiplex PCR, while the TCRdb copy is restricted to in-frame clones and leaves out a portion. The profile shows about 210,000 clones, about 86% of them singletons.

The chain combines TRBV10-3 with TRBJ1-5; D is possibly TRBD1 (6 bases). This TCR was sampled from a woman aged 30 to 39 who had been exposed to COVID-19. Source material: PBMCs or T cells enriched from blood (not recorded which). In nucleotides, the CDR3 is TGTGCCATCAGTCCGACAGGTGATCAGCCCCAGCATTTT. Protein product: CAISPTGDQPQHF.